The sequence of this T cell receptor beta chain was determined in a study of T-cell memory formation after mild COVID-19. Study summary: There were largely donor-specific TCR clusters.

This clonotype was detected a few times. As yet, its antigen is unknown. J was trimmed by 5 bases and V by 4 bases; bases with no gene match: 8. Germline V CDR1 and CDR2: SQVTM, ANQGSEA. This CDR3 contains 14 residues. cDNA libraries for TCR alpha and TCR beta, carrying sample barcodes and UMIs, came from 5'RACE with constant-segment primers. Each CDR3 protein gets one entry after TCRdb re-called the 5' RACE reads with MiXCR. The sample yields under 200,000 distinct CDR3 sequences, 11% seen once. Study results and limitations: Clones contracting day 15 to 85 were balanced CD4/CD8; later expanders leaned CD4+.

The chain uses TRBV29-1 and TRBJ2-1; TRBD2 matches at 7 bases. The receptor comes from a man younger than 30 who had mild COVID-19 (a few samples of this study predate the infection). Cell type and time point are not known. The sample consisted of PBMCs or a T cell subset sorted from them (not recorded which). The CDR3: CSVGGRANDNEQFF. CDR3 nucleotides: TGCAGCGTTGGGGGGAGGGCCAACGACAATGAGCAGTTCTTC.